This T cell receptor beta chain was identified in a study of T cell responses to AZD1222 COVID-19 vaccine. Study results and caveats: Baseline serology detected seropositivity in only a handful of AZD1222 recipients.

About this clone: Antigen: not known.

Measured with immunoSEQ multiplex PCR; TCRdb has only the in-frame clones, and not every one. In the table there are 100,000 or so clones, approximately 89% of which are singletons. The TCR sequence derives from an adult who received the AZD1222 COVID-19 vaccine. Sequenced here: peripheral blood, sampled 28 days after the second AZD1222 dose.

The CDR3 nucleotides are TGTGCCAGCAGCGTAGATAGGTCGGTCTCTGGAAACACCATATATTTT. It specifies CASSVDRSVSGNTIYF. The V and J genes are TRBV9 and TRBJ1-3; D is uncertain. This CDR3 has 16 residues. Germline lookup yields CDR1 SGDLS and CDR2 YYNGEE. The ends were cut back, 0 bases at V and 0 bases at J, with 10 bases in the middle. Drawing the rest from reference TRBV9 and TRBJ1-3, the complete variable domain is DSGVTQTPKHLITATGQRVTLRCSPRSGDLSVYWYQQSLDQGLQFLIQYYNGEERAKGNILERFSAQQFPDLHSELNLSSLELGDSALYFCASSVDRSVSGNTIYFGEGSWLTVV.